The 9 T cell receptor beta chains below all came from one sample that was sequenced in a study of cytomegalovirus exposure and HLA in healthy donors. It was with 60 Vbeta and 13 Jbeta primers that the PCR ran. The method was immunoSEQ multiplex PCR; TCRdb's version includes in-frame clones alone and lacks a portion of them. The repertoire consists of some 130,000 clones, with about 80% occurring once and the leading ten covering 4%. The sample was PBMCs. These receptor sequences come from a woman aged 40 to 55 in good health and CMV-seronegative.

The chain carries TRBV19 and TRBJ2-5; no definite D call. Trimming pared 5 bases from V and 4 bases from J, leaving 11 bases between. The CDR3 length is 13 residues. Germline CDR1 LNHDA, CDR2 SQIVND (reference sequence). The CDR3 is CASSPVRGETQYF. As DNA, the CDR3 is TGTGCCAGTAGTCCGGTCCGCGGAGAGACCCAGTACTTC.

The chain carries TRBV7-6 and TRBJ1-2, with TRBD1 as a possible D gene (6 bases). The V gene lost 5 bases and the J gene lost 5 bases, with 12 bases spanning the gap. The CDR3 contains 13 residues. Germline V gene data show CDR1 as SGHVS and CDR2 as FNYEAQ. This CDR3 reads CASSQGQSYGYTF. The DNA of the CDR3 is TGTGCCAGCAGCCAAGGACAGTCATATGGCTACACCTTC.

This chain joins TRBV7-2 and TRBJ2-7; 7 positions match TRBD1. This CDR3 is 13 amino acids long. Per germline, CDR1 SGHTA and CDR2 FQGNSA. Trimming cost V 0 bases and J 4 bases; bases outside gene matches: 0. CDR3 region: CASSLATGYEQYF. Here the CDR3 DNA reads TGTGCCAGCAGCTTAGCGACAGGGTACGAGCAGTACTTC.

This chain joins TRBV5-1 and TRBJ1-1; 10 nucleotides match TRBD1. CDR3 length: 15 amino acids. Germline V gene sequence: CDR1 SGHRS, CDR2 YFSETQ. The J segment lost 9 bases and the V segment lost 3 bases, leaving 11 bases of the junction unmatched. CDR3 DNA sequence: TGCGCCAGCAGCTCTACAGGGACAGGGGAATGGAAAGCTTTCTTT. The encoded protein is CASSSTGTGEWKAFF.

The chain employs TRBV7-2 and TRBJ2-2; weak D call: TRBD1 (7 bases). The germline V gene has CDR1 SGHTA and CDR2 FQGNSA. V was trimmed by 6 bases and J by 1 base, leaving 12 bases between them. The CDR3 extends over 15 amino acids. CDR3 bases: TGTGCCAGCAGACCTCAGGGGGGGAACACCGGGGAGCTGTTTTTT. This encodes CASRPQGGNTGELFF.

The chain is built from TRBV4-2 and TRBJ1-2; 10 nucleotides line up with TRBD1. This CDR3 contains 17 residues. The junction had 6 bases not matched to a gene; V was cut back by 0 bases and J by 2 bases. The germline V gene has CDR1 LGHNA and CDR2 YNFKEQ. The CDR3 DNA reads TGTGCCAGCAGCCAAGAGGGAGGGACAGGGGTCAACTATGGCTACACCTTC. Translating it yields CASSQEGGTGVNYGYTF.

The chain links TRBV29-1 to TRBJ2-2; 8 nucleotides align to TRBD1. With 4 bases clipped from V and 1 base from J, the junction kept 2 bases outside the gene matches. This CDR3 has 14 amino acids. The germline V gene has CDR1 SQVTM and CDR2 ANQGSEA. CDR3 nucleotides: TGCAGCGTTGCCGGGACAGGGAACACCGGGGAGCTGTTTTTT. Its translation is CSVAGTGNTGELFF.

V gene TRBV6-6 combines with J gene TRBJ1-4; weak D call: TRBD1 (5 bases). In germline, CDR1 is MNHNY, CDR2 SVGAGI (reference sequence). V was pared by 11 bases and J by 8 bases, with 18 bases between. The CDR3 spans 13 residues. CDR3 amino acids: CAGAEGVGEKLFF. The CDR3 DNA follows: TGTGCCGGCGCGGAAGGGGTAGGGGAAAAACTGTTTTTT.

The table lists this clone with a few counts. The sample contains more than one DNA sequence encoding this CDR3. The rearrangement links TRBV7-2 to TRBJ2-7, with D perhaps matching TRBD1 (5 bases). CDR3 length equals 12 residues. Germline V gene lookup returns CDR1 SGHTA and CDR2 FQGNSA. The germline V and J ends were trimmed by 3 bases and 3 bases, with 6 bases remaining between them. The CDR3 is CASSFQGYEQYF. The CDR3 DNA follows: TGTGCCAGCAGCTTCCAGGGCTACGAGCAGTACTTC.